This T cell receptor beta chain was recovered during a study of shared clonotypes between healthy human individuals (TCRdb year 2020). With regard to the full study: The cohort comprised two women and a few men aged 18 to 49 years. For each donor, three plates each were used for CD4 naive and CD4 memory, two plates were used for CD8 naive, and one plate was used for CD8 memory. To estimate repertoire size and how much clonotypes are shared between individuals, the study performed deep sequencing of blood TCR repertoires from a few healthy adults. Different laboratories and diverse techniques were used to prepare libraries and sequence TCR repertoires, to increase sequencing depth and limit assay-specific biases. Leukapheresis yielded between about 0.85 and 9 billion PBMCs per donor.

Using the deep immunoSEQ assay, TCR CDR3 regions were amplified from genomic DNA by multiplex PCR. Extracted genomic DNA from each cell subset was distributed evenly across all wells of several immunoSEQ 96-well plates, and each plate was treated as a replicate. For sorted subsets, about 0.2 ug genomic DNA, equal to 25,000 to 35,000 T cell genomes, was loaded into each replicate PCR. Purified libraries were quantified with a Qubit 3.0 fluorometer, sized on a Bioanalyzer 2100, and re-quantified with the KAPA Library Quantification kit. Every immunoSEQ 96-well plate was sequenced on a separate single-read 150-cycle Illumina NextSeq 550 flow cell. In the authors' own workflow: Because only junctional sequences without quality scores were contained in the immunoSEQ output, filtering matching that applied to full-length reads could not be performed. To assign V/J genes and CDR3, sequences were annotated using PyIR, a Python wrapper for IgBLAST v1.9, with IMGT germline references. Reads were removed for weak V/J assignments (E-value above 1e-6), missing CDR3, stop codons, out-of-frame junctions, or ambiguous translated residues. V3J clonotypes were defined by identical inferred V gene, J gene, and CDR3 amino acid sequence. To compute the percentage overlap between repertoires, the number of shared unique clonotypes was divided by the size of the smaller repertoire. Three approaches were used to assess repertoire richness: RTK rarefaction, the Chao1 estimator, and Recon v2.1 estimates of unobserved clonotypes. OLGA was used to compute generation probabilities for all TCRbeta clonotypes that the gDNA method yielded from a few donors. TCRdb took this table from immuneACCESS and kept in-frame rearrangements with V and J called. Such tables lack part of the clones; where checked against another copy, unresolved V genes explain under half of the gap, and the rest is unexplained. V, J and clone size are taken as reported in that table, and D and trimming were inferred from the DNA itself. Within this sample are nearly 600,000 clones, with just under 97% of them counted one time only. The ten largest clonotypes hold 0.11% of the sample.

From the cysteine up to the phenylalanine, the CDR3 has a length of 12 residues. Only CDR3 DNA remains: 36 bases, in frame from the first base. The V and J ends are trimmed by 2 bases and 6 bases, leaving 5 bases between them. CD8 naive samples were obtained by positive selection for CCR7 among CD45RO-negative cells, yielding a CD45RA+CCR7+ population from which TemRA cells were excluded. Donors were healthy HIV-negative adults with no recently reported acute infections or vaccinations. All donors were Caucasian adults living in Nashville, Tennessee, USA. Blood was obtained by leukapheresis, after which PBMCs were separated by Ficoll-Histopaque density gradient centrifugation and cryopreserved in liquid nitrogen vapor phase. Analytical flow cytometry was used to check the purity and quantity of every magnetically sorted T cell population. Each sorted fraction had its genomic DNA isolated and then quantified by UV absorbance on a Nanodrop 2000c.

Results the study describes overall, beyond this receptor: Clonotypes shared by all four sorted-subset donors showed higher generation probabilities than non-shared clonotypes. Sharing across four donors was observed for about 5% of naive CD4, under 4% of naive CD8, around 2.5% of memory CD4, and over 0.3% of memory CD8 clonotypes. Sampling was restricted to blood, and TCR repertoires in tissue are likely to differ from TCR repertoires in blood. Estimated clonotype richness was generally larger for naive than for memory subsets. Because the study included only a small number of donors, the genetic and exposure-history diversity represented was limited. Even with the large sequencing depth, rarefaction of the sorted-subset datasets indicated that sequencing was incomplete. Based on pairwise subsampling, the degree of clonotype sharing among donors was expected to be affected by sequencing depth.

Regarding this clone: The target of this receptor is not known. Within one base of it there is no much larger clone, and no base qualities were kept.

This TCR derives from a woman between 25 and 40 years old in good health. Source material: naive CD8+ T cells sorted from blood. The sample's cell subset or site, from its label and the paper: CD45RA+CCR7+. The sequence joins TRBV23-1 to TRBJ2-1, and possibly TRBD1, on 5 matching bases. TRBV23-1 is assigned to the ORF class and has an uncertain function. CDR3 region: CASSQQGNEQFF. The sequenced DNA is TGCGCCAGCAGTCAACAGGGCAATGAGCAGTTCTTC.